This T cell receptor beta chain came from a study of T cell changes during pregnancy in multiple sclerosis. V gave up 3 bases and J gave up 6 bases; unmatched junction bases: 6. Germline CDR1 SGHRS, CDR2 YFSETQ. The CDR3 totals 16 residues. Clones were read by immunoSEQ multiplex PCR, and TCRdb kept only the in-frame ones, dropping some. The data contain roughly 61,000 clones, 85% to 90% of them singletons. The sample was peripheral blood, taken in the first trimester of pregnancy. The chain recombines TRBV5-1 with TRBJ2-7; TRBD2 matches 16 bases. This clonotype was sampled from a female donor in good health, enrolled as a control in a pregnancy study. CDR3 DNA sequence: TGCGCCAGCAGCTACGGGACTAGCGGGGGGGCCTCCGAGCAGTACTTC. Translation gives CASSYGTSGGASEQYF. The full variable domain, completed using reference TRBV5-1 and TRBJ2-7, is KAGVTQTPRYLIKTRGQQVTLSCSPISGHRSVSWYQQTPGQGLQFLFEYFSETQRNKGNFPGRFSGRQFSNSRSEMNVSTLELGDSALYLCASSYGTSGGASEQYFGPGTRLTVT.